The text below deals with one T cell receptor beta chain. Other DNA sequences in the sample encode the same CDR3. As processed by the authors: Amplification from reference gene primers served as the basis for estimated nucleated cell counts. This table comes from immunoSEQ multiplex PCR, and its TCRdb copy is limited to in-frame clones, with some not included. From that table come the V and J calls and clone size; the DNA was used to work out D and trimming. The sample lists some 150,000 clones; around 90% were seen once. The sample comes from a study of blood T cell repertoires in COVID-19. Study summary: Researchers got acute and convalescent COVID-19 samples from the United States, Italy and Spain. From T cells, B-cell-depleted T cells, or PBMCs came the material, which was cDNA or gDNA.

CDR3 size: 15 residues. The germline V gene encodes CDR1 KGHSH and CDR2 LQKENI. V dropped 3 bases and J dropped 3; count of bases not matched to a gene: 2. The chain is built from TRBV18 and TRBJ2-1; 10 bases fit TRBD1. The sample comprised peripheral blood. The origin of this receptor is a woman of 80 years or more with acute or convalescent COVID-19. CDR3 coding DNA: TGTGCCAGCTCACCCGGGACAGGGGACTACAATGAGCAGTTCTTC. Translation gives CASSPGTGDYNEQFF.